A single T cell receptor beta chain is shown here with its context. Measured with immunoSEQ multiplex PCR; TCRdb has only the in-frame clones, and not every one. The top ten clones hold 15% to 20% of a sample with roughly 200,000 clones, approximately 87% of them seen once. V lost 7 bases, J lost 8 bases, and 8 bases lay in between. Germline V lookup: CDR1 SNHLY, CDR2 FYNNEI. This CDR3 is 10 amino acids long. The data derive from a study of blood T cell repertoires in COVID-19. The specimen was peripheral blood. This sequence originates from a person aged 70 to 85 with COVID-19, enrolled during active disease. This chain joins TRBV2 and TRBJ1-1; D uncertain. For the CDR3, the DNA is TGTGCCAGCAAAACAGTCGAAGCTTTCTTT. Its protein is CASKTVEAFF.